This TCR beta chain is from a study of cytomegalovirus exposure and HLA in healthy donors. Study background: Some 87 million unique TCRs from HLA-typed donors were held in an early release of data. Study-wide findings and caveats: In a later analysis, an Asian-associated ancestry cluster reportedly showed fewer N-insertions than the roughly 700-donor mean. Analyzed later, association rates of TCRs varied across HLA loci, with DRB1 most and HLA-C fewest.

The primer mix had 60 Vbeta and 13 Jbeta primers. Sequencing used immunoSEQ multiplex PCR; TCRdb keeps in-frame clones, though not all of them. The repertoire holds nearly 95,000 clones, with roughly 79% as singletons. A word on this clone: Its target is unknown.

Material: PBMCs. This sequence originates from a woman aged 40 to 50 in good health and CMV-seronegative.

CDR3 in amino acids: CASSQAGRRDEKLFF. DNA for the CDR3: TGCGCCAGCAGCCAAGCCGGACGGAGGGATGAAAAACTGTTTTTT. The chain combines TRBV4-1 with TRBJ1-4, with no clear D. V lost 1 base and J 6 bases, leaving 12 bases between the germline ends. CDR1 and CDR2 from the germline V gene are MGHRA and YSYEKL. This CDR3 has 15 amino acids.